This T cell receptor beta chain was profiled in a study of T cells in Graves' hyperthyroidism and ophthalmopathy (dated by TCRdb to between 2017 and 2020). Notes on the research overall: TCR V-J signatures able to tell the groups apart were searched for in a discovery cohort of 90 to 100 patients, of whom over 40 had Graves' ophthalmopathy and 57 had stable Graves' hyperthyroidism. Whether ophthalmopathy could be predicted prospectively was tested in an independent validation cohort made up of 18 to 20 hyperthyroidism patients plus 17 patients who later progressed to ophthalmopathy. The approximately 90 discovery patients were randomly split 7:3 into training and test sets. Thyroid tissue and blood T-cell repertoires from six or seven Graves' hyperthyroidism patients were also compared in the study. Following sampling, methimazole starting at 30 mg daily was given to hyperthyroidism patients, and high-dose intravenous methylprednisolone was given to ophthalmopathy patients. According to the paper, TCR Vbeta CDR3 sequencing was carried out on 135 peripheral blood samples, which came from fewer than 50 ophthalmopathy, around 74 hyperthyroidism and roughly 17 progressor patients. The paper as a whole reports these results and caveats: In validation, the model predicted progression to ophthalmopathy a median of roughly 6.1 months before onset, with around 70% sensitivity and almost 75% specificity. A 13 V-J signature model separated ophthalmopathy from stable hyperthyroidism, with nearly 90% sensitivity and about 81% specificity in cross-validation and 80%/75% in testing. Most expanded thyroid clonotypes (frequency above 0.001) were also found in blood, which suggests that blood repertoires may mirror thyroid immune responses. No statistical method was used to set the sample size in advance, and investigators knew the group allocation.

The junction carries 15 bases between V and J, which are trimmed by 7 bases and 3 bases respectively. There are 15 amino acids in the CDR3, from cysteine to phenylalanine inclusive. The entry retains the CDR3 DNA only, 45 bases that are in frame from base 1. CDR1 LNHDA and CDR2 SQIVND were looked up in the germline V gene (reference sequence). Amplification of TCR beta CDR3 regions was carried out from RNA transcripts. The TCR CDR3 was subjected to a first round of RT-PCR using the HTBI primer set and the Qiagen OneStep RT-PCR kit. A second multiplex PCR round built the libraries, followed by size selection and purification. The libraries were sequenced on an Illumina HiSeq2000 using paired-end 100 bp reads. The authors' analysis ran thus. Raw data were processed with SOAPnuke, discarding reads with adapters, uncalled bases, mean Phred below 15, or no exact constant-primer or identifier match. High-quality paired reads were merged with COPE v1.2.5, and unique nucleotide sequences were defined as clonotypes. MiTCR v1.1 was used to align clonotypes to the IMGT TRBV, TRBD and TRBJ reference segments. The analysis was restricted to V-J combinations with a frequency above 0.0001, which together covered around 99% of the repertoires. A TCS score was defined as the ratio of F50 (clonal expansion) to E x V (chaos), with BLOSUM62-based TCRdist applied between CDR3 peptides within each V-J. Welch's t-statistics and random forest reduced several hundred V-J features to roughly 13, which were used in a naive Bayes classifier (R e1071). The similarity between thyroid and blood repertoires was quantified using the Morisita-Horn index. TCRdb itself trimmed the public reads at Q25 with fastp, ran MiXCR and retained productive beta chains. Rows merge per CDR3 protein into single entries with the most common DNA and genes. The V and J calls here are based on TCRdb, not the publication. This sample is represented by about 500,000 distinct CDR3 sequences; about 45% of them were singletons. The ten largest clones add up to 35% to 50% of the sample.

Turning to this clonotype: Its antigen is still unknown. No base quality values were provided; no much bigger clone lies one nucleotide off.

Exclusion was applied to patients with uncontrolled infections, other autoimmune diseases, pregnancy or lactation. Diagnoses relied on clinical symptoms, serum thyroxine and TRAb, thyroid ultrasound and orbital computed tomography. Total RNA was extracted with Trizol reagent, and quality was checked on an Agilent 2100 Bioanalyzer. This receptor was taken from an adult woman with Graves' disease, either hyperthyroidism or ophthalmopathy (not recorded which). Rearrangement joined TRBV19 to TRBJ2-2; perhaps TRBD1 is the D gene, with 7 bases matching. The sequenced material came from peripheral blood or thyroid tissue (not recorded which). The sequenced DNA is TGTGCCAGTACCCGAGACAGGGAGGACACCGGGGAGCTGTTTTTT. Its protein product is CASTRDREDTGELFF. Joined to the reference TRBV19 and TRBJ2-2 proteins, this CDR3 gives the full variable domain: DGGITQSPKYLFRKEGQNVTLSCEQNLNHDAMYWYRQDPGQGLRLIYYSQIVNDFQKGDIAEGYSVSREKKESFPLTVTSAQKNPTAFYLCASTRDREDTGELFFGEGSRLTVL.